The 27 T cell receptor beta chains reported below all come from one sample, sequenced in a study of regulatory T cells in long-lasting Graves disease. Time point here: persistent/refractory GD, antithyroid drugs over 5 years with positive TRAb. Generation of the TCR library employed RNA extracted from PBMCs. According to the study, TCR beta libraries were built with iRepertoire HTBI primers and CDR3-region Arm-PCR. TCRdb ran MiXCR on the multiplex PCR reads and lists one entry per CDR3 protein. This table has a few hundred thousand distinct CDR3 sequences, around 22% appearing once. The sequenced sample was peripheral blood mononuclear cells (PBMCs), obtained when the disease was refractory, from a patient treated with antithyroid drugs. Source of these receptors: a female donor with Graves disease.

Note on this clonotype: Mismatch with germline at one junction end may stem from a read error. The rearrangement uses TRBV6-9 and TRBJ1-1; a possible D gene is TRBD1 (5 bases). CDR3 length: 14 amino acids. CDR1 MNHGY and CDR2 SVAAGI come from the germline V gene. In DNA, the CDR3 is TGTGCCAGCAGTTACGGGGGACGTGGCACTGAAGCTTCCTTT. Amino acid sequence: CASSYGGRGTEASF.

This clonotype was seen many times. The chain carries TRBV5-1 and TRBJ1-2, with 7 bases matching TRBD1. Germline-derived CDR1 and CDR2 are SGHRS and YFSETQ. J gave up 6 bases and V 0 bases, and 5 bases lay outside the gene matches. CDR3 length: 14 residues. CDR3 amino acids: CASSLEGQSDGYTF. In nucleotides, the CDR3 is TGCGCCAGCAGCTTGGAGGGACAGAGCGATGGCTACACCTTC.

About this clonotype: Given a much more abundant clone one base away, this may be a read error. The chain links TRBV6-1 to TRBJ1-1; D call uncertain. Germline assignment: CDR1 MNHNS and CDR2 SASEGT. The length of the CDR3 is 15 residues. The CDR3 loop is CTSSESAGPGTEAFF. DNA of the CDR3: TGTACCAGCAGTGAATCGGCAGGCCCAGGCACTGAAGCTTTCTTT.

This clonotype was detected once. This chain uses TRBV7-3 with TRBJ2-6; D ambiguous. This CDR3 comprises 16 residues. V lost 1 base to trimming and J lost 1 base, with 8 bases between them. Per germline, CDR1 SGHTA and CDR2 FQGTGA. CDR3 amino acids: CASSLNGVSGANVLTF. DNA for the CDR3: TGTGCCAGCAGCTTAAATGGTGTTTCTGGGGCCAACGTCCTGACTTTC.

This clonotype was observed at least ten times. The chain is built from TRBV28 and TRBJ2-2; TRBD1 aligns across 8 bases. The junction had 2 bases not matched to a gene; V was cut back by 4 bases and J by 1 base. CDR1 is MDHEN and CDR2 is SYDVKM in the germline V gene. This CDR3 has 15 residues. CDR3 protein: CASSSGQGNTGELFF. Written as DNA, the CDR3 is TGTGCCAGCAGTTCCGGACAGGGGAACACCGGGGAGCTGTTTTTT.

To note about this clonotype: Just one base apart from a much larger clone, this may be a read error. The J gene is TRBJ1-2, the V gene TRBV6-1; D is possibly TRBD1 (6 bases). Per germline, CDR1 MNHNS and CDR2 SASEGT. This CDR3 is built from 14 residues. CDR3 nucleotide sequence: TGTGCCAGCAATGAACGGGGGCCGGGGAGCGGCTACACCTTC. As protein: CASNERGPGSGYTF.

This clonotype has a handful of counts. The chain combines TRBV15 with TRBJ2-5, with 7 bases lining up with TRBD2. Germline CDR1 LNHNV, CDR2 YYDKDF (reference sequence). After removal of 0 bases from V and 5 bases from J, the junction contained 9 bases not matched to a gene. This CDR3 is built from 16 residues. The DNA for the CDR3 is TGTGCCACCAGCAGAGATCCTGCGGGAGCGGGGGAGACCCAGTACTTC. This sequence encodes CATSRDPAGAGETQYF.

This clonotype has more than one count but fewer than ten. J is TRBJ1-1 and V is TRBV5-1; 7 bases line up with TRBD1. This CDR3 spans 15 amino acids. V shed 4 bases, J shed 4 bases, and the junction held 10 bases outside the gene matches. Germline CDR1 SGHRS, CDR2 YFSETQ. The CDR3 reads CASSPTDRVFTEAFF. The CDR3 DNA is TGCGCCAGCAGCCCAACCGACAGGGTTTTCACTGAAGCTTTCTTT.

This clonotype has just a few counts. The CDR3 loop is CASGIAENYGYTF. CDR3 DNA: TGTGCCAGCGGGATAGCGGAGAACTATGGCTACACCTTC. V is TRBV12-3 or TRBV12-4 and J is TRBJ1-2, with D unresolved. Trimming took 8 bases from V and 2 from J, leaving 12 bases between them. This CDR3 has 13 amino acids.

This clonotype has ten or more counts. This chain joins TRBV28 and TRBJ2-7; D gene uncertain. The CDR3 is made up of 13 amino acids. Germline V gene lookup returns CDR1 MDHEN and CDR2 SYDVKM. The V and J ends lost 3 bases and 1 base respectively, with 7 bases between them. The CDR3 DNA sequence: TGTGCCAGCAGTTTTGCTGATTCCTACGAGCAGTACTTC. Amino acids: CASSFADSYEQYF.

This clonotype was counted only a few times. This chain uses TRBV4-1 with TRBJ1-1, with D maybe TRBD1 (5 bases). Germline loops: CDR1 MGHRA, CDR2 YSYEKL. Between the trimmed V and J ends, which lost 0 bases and 4 bases, there was a span of 12 bases. CDR3 length equals 15 residues. CDR3 amino acids: CASSQEGRGSTEAFF. In DNA, the CDR3 is TGCGCCAGCAGCCAAGAGGGACGAGGGAGCACTGAAGCTTTCTTT.

This clonotype was observed a handful of times. This chain links TRBV30 with TRBJ2-7; 9 bases are a match to TRBD1. Looked up from germline, CDR1 is GTSNPN and CDR2 is SVGIG (reference sequence). The trim removed 5 bases at V and 5 bases at J, leaving 7 bases unmatched. CDR3 size: 13 residues. The CDR3 region is CAWQGTGNHEQYF. CDR3 bases: TGTGCCTGGCAAGGGACAGGGAACCACGAGCAGTACTTC.

This clonotype was seen a handful of times. CDR3 protein: CSVVQGADGYTF. CDR3 bases: TGCAGCGTTGTCCAGGGGGCGGATGGCTACACCTTC. The chain couples TRBV29-1 to TRBJ1-2; 8 nucleotides match TRBD1. The CDR3 consists of 12 residues. The V segment lost 4 bases and the J segment 6 bases; nucleotides outside the gene matches: 4. Germline V CDR1 and CDR2: SQVTM, ANQGSEA.

This clonotype was seen repeatedly, ten times or more. The chain couples TRBV6-1 to TRBJ1-2; the match to TRBD1 covers 7 bases. CDR3 size: 17 residues. Germline CDR1 is MNHNS and CDR2 is SASEGT. V dropped 7 bases and J dropped 3; count of bases not matched to a gene: 17. The CDR3 DNA follows: TGTGCCAGCACCTCAAGGGGCCTAGACAGGGCCCACTATGGCTACACCTTC. Protein: CASTSRGLDRAHYGYTF.

In this sample, this clonotype turned up many times. The V call is TRBV7-2, the J call TRBJ1-2; D may be TRBD1 (5 bases). The ends were cut back, 0 bases at V and 2 bases at J, with 10 bases in the middle. CDR1 and CDR2 from the germline V gene are SGHTA and FQGNSA. This CDR3 spans 15 amino acids. In DNA, the CDR3 is TGTGCCAGCAGCTTAGCGTTGCCAGGGAACTATGGCTACACCTTC. This gives the protein CASSLALPGNYGYTF.

The chain combines TRBV12-3 or TRBV12-4 with TRBJ2-3; 8 bases agree with TRBD2. Trimming removed 5 bases from V and 5 bases from J; junction bases left unmatched: 9. The CDR3 totals 15 residues. CDR3 in amino acids: CASSSGRSSVDTQYF. CDR3 sequence (DNA): TGTGCCAGCAGTAGCGGGAGAAGTTCGGTAGATACGCAGTATTTT.

At least ten counts were recorded for this clonotype. The V and J genes are TRBV7-2 and TRBJ2-7; TRBD2 agrees at 14 bases. The CDR3 loop spans 16 amino acids. The V gene end was trimmed by 4 bases and the J gene end by 0 bases; junction bases not matched to a gene: 2. Germline CDR1 reads SGHTA; CDR2 reads FQGNSA. The CDR3 sequence is CASSSGTSGSSYEQYF. The CDR3 DNA is TGTGCCAGCAGCTCAGGGACTAGCGGGAGCTCCTACGAGCAGTACTTC.

The chain links TRBV6-1 to TRBJ2-1; 8 bases are shared with TRBD2. J was trimmed by 7 bases and V by 3 bases; bases with no gene match: 11. The V gene's germline CDR1 is MNHNS and CDR2 SASEGT. This CDR3 region has 16 residues. The CDR3 DNA is TGTGCCAGCAGTGACCGCGGCAGTAGCGGGATAAATGAGCAGTTCTTC. Its protein product is CASSDRGSSGINEQFF.

In DNA, the CDR3 is TGTGCCAGCAGAACAAGAGGACGGGGCTCCTACGAGCAGTACTTC. It is translated as CASRTRGRGSYEQYF. The gene calls are TRBV6-2 or TRBV6-3 and TRBJ2-7, with D maybe TRBD2 (5 bases). The germline CDR1 and CDR2 sequences are MNHEY and SVGEGT. Trimming left V 6 bases short and J 0 bases short, with 15 bases between. This CDR3 is 15 amino acids long.

This chain joins TRBV20-1 and TRBJ1-5; TRBD1 might be the D (5 bases). The CDR3 has 14 residues. Between the trimmed V and J ends, which lost 3 bases and 3 bases, there was a span of 12 bases. In germline, CDR1 is DFQATT, CDR2 SNEGSKA (reference sequence). This CDR3 is CSASLGVANQPQHF. The CDR3 nucleotides read TGCAGTGCTAGTTTAGGGGTAGCCAATCAGCCCCAGCATTTT.

In its sample, this clonotype was seen a few times. The rearrangement joins TRBV12-3 or TRBV12-4 to TRBJ2-1; 11 bases fit TRBD2. After removal of 4 bases from V and 7 bases from J, the junction contained 9 bases not matched to a gene. This CDR3 contains 16 residues. DNA of the CDR3: TGTGCCAGCAGTTGGCTAGCGGGAGGCGGGGGTAATGAGCAGTTCTTC. It yields the protein CASSWLAGGGGNEQFF.

V and J are TRBV9 and TRBJ2-1; D possibly uses TRBD1 or TRBD2 (5 bases each). This CDR3 has 16 amino acids. Trimming took off 0 bases at V and 6 bases at J, with 16 bases between the two ends. Germline V gives CDR1 SGDLS, CDR2 YYNGEE. In DNA form, the CDR3 reads TGTGCCAGCAGCGTAGAAGCCGGGAAGGGGTCCAATGAGCAGTTCTTC. Protein sequence: CASSVEAGKGSNEQFF.

This clonotype was recorded at least ten times. This chain links TRBV10-3 with TRBJ2-7; D possibly corresponds to TRBD2 (6 bases). CDR1 ENHRY and CDR2 SYGVKD come from the germline V gene. Trimming removed 6 bases from V and 4 bases from J, with 7 bases in between. The CDR3 contains 11 residues. CDR3 region: CAISGGYEQYF. CDR3 sequence (DNA): TGTGCCATCAGCGGAGGGTACGAGCAGTACTTC.

V and J are TRBV5-5 and TRBJ2-7, with 13 bases aligning to TRBD2. The germline V gene has CDR1 SGHKS and CDR2 YYEKEE (reference sequence). With V trimmed by 3 bases and J by 2 bases, 8 bases remained unmatched. The CDR3 totals 17 residues. The CDR3 coding sequence is TGTGCCAGCAGCTCAGGACTAGCGGGAGTGGGGGCCTACGAGCAGTACTTC. This codes for CASSSGLAGVGAYEQYF.

In this sample, this clonotype turned up many times. J is TRBJ2-1 and V is TRBV2; 8 positions agree with TRBD2. The CDR3 consists of 18 residues. Germline V gene lookup returns CDR1 SNHLY and CDR2 FYNNEI. The V gene end was trimmed by 2 bases and the J gene end by 5 bases; junction bases not matched to a gene: 14. The CDR3 DNA follows: TGTGCCAGCAGTGAACCTCTCGGTAAGCGGGAGCGTGACAATGAGCAGTTCTTC. It yields the protein CASSEPLGKRERDNEQFF.

This clonotype was observed a few times. A much larger clone lies a single base off, so this may be a read error. The chain carries TRBV6-1 and TRBJ1-5, with TRBD1 as a possible D gene (5 bases). Per germline, CDR1 MNHNS and CDR2 SASEGT. This CDR3 has 16 amino acids. V was cut by 2 bases and J by 0 bases, with 11 bases left in between. CDR3 amino acids: CASSELDSLSNQPQHF. CDR3 nucleotide sequence: TGTGCCAGCAGTGAACTAGACAGTCTTAGCAATCAGCCCCAGCATTTT.

Many counts were recorded for this clonotype. This rearrangement joins TRBV15 to TRBJ1-2, with 10 bases that match TRBD1. V lost 1 base, J lost 4 bases, and 3 bases stayed unmatched. Germline CDR1 and CDR2: LNHNV and YYDKDF (reference sequence). The CDR3 spans 15 residues. The CDR3 spells CATSRGGQGSYGYTF. Written as DNA, the CDR3 is TGTGCCACCAGCAGAGGGGGACAGGGGTCCTATGGCTACACCTTC.